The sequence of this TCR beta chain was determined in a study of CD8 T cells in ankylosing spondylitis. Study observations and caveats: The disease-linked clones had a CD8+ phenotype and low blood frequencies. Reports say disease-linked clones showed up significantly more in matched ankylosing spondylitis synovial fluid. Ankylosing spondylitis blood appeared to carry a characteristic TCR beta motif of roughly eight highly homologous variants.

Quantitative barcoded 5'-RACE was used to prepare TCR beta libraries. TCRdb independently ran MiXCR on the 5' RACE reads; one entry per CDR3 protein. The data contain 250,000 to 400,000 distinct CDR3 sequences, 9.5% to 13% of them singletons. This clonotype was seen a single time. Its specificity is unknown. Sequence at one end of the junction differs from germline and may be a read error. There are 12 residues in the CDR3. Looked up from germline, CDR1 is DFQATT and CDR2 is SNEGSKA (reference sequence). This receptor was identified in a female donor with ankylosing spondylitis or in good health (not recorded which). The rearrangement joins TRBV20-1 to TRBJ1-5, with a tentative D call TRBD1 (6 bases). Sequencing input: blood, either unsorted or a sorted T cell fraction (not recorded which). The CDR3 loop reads CSASRGNHPQHF. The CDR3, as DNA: TGCAGTGCTAGCAGGGGAAATCACCCCCAGCATTTT.